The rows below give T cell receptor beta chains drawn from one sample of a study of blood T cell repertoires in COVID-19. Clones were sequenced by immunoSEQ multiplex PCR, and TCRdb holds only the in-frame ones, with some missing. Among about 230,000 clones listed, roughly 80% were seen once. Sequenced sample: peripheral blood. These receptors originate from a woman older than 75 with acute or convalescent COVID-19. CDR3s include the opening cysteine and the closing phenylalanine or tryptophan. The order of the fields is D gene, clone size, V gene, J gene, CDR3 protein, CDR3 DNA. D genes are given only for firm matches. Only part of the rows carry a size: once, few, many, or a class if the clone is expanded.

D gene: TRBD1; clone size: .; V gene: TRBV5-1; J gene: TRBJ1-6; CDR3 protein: CASTPSTGRDSPLHF; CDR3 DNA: TGCGCCAGCACCCCATCGACAGGGCGGGATTCACCCCTCCACTTT
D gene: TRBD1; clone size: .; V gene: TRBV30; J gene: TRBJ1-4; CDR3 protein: CAWRGTGVANEKLFF; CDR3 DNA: TGTGCCTGGAGGGGGACAGGGGTAGCTAATGAAAAACTGTTTTTT
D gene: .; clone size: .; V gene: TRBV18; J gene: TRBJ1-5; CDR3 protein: CASSPQRLEVGSQPQHF; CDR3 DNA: TGTGCCAGCTCACCCCAGAGGTTGGAGGTTGGGAGCCAGCCCCAGCATTTT
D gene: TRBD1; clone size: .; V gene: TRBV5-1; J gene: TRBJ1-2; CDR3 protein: CASSFSGQGDMSGYTF; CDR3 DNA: TGCGCCAGCAGCTTTTCTGGACAGGGTGATATGAGTGGCTACACCTTC
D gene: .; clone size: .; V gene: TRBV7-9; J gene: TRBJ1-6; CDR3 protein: CASSLRDMDNSPLHF; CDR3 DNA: TGTGCCAGCAGCTTACGGGACATGGATAATTCACCCCTCCACTTT
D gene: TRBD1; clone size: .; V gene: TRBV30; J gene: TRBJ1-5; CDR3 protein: CAWSGQGNQPQHF; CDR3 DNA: TGTGCCTGGAGCGGACAGGGCAATCAGCCCCAGCATTTT
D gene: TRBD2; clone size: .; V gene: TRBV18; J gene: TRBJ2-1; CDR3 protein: CASSPTTSGAYNEQFF; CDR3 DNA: TGTGCCAGCTCACCAACAACTAGCGGGGCCTACAATGAGCAGTTCTTC
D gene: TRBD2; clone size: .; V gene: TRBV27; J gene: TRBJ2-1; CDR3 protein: CASTPSGTYNEQFF; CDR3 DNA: TGTGCCAGCACCCCTAGCGGGACCTACAATGAGCAGTTCTTC
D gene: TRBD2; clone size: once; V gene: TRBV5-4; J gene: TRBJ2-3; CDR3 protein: CASSSGTSGPTDTQYF; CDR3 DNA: TGTGCCAGCAGCTCCGGGACTAGCGGGCCCACAGATACGCAGTATTTT
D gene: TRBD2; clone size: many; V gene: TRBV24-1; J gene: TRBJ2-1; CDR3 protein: CATSDSSGAFYNEQFF; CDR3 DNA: TGTGCCACCAGTGATTCTAGCGGGGCTTTCTACAATGAGCAGTTCTTC
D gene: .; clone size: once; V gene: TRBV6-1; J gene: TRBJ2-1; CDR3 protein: CASSGLLSGTSYNEQFF; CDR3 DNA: TGTGCCAGCAGTGGCCTTTTATCCGGTACCTCCTACAATGAGCAGTTCTTC
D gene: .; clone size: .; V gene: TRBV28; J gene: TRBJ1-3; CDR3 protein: CASRSVRAARNTIYF; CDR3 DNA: TGTGCCAGCAGATCCGTCAGGGCTGCCCGAAACACCATATATTTT
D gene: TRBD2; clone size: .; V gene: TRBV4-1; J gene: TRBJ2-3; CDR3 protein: CASSQTTSGRGADTQYF; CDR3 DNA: TGCGCCAGCAGCCAAACCACTAGCGGTAGAGGGGCAGATACGCAGTATTTT
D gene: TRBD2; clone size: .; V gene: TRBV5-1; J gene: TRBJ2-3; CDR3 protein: CATRGTSGGRGDTQYF; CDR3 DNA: TGCGCCACACGTGGGACTAGCGGGGGCAGGGGAGATACGCAGTATTTT
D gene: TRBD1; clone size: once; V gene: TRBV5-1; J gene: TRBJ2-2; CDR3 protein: CASSTDRGDTGELFF; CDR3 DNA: TGCGCCAGCAGCACGGACAGGGGGGATACCGGGGAGCTGTTTTTT
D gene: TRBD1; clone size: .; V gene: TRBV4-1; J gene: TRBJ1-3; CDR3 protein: CASSPLGTGYGNTIYF; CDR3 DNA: TGCGCCAGCAGCCCCCTCGGGACAGGGTATGGAAACACCATATATTTT
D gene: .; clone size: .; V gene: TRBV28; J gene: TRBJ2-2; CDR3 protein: CASSLWSGAGELFF; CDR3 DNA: TGTGCCAGCAGTTTGTGGTCCGGGGCCGGGGAGCTGTTTTTT
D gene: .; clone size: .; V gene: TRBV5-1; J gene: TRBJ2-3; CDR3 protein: CASSPPADTQYF; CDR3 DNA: TGCGCCAGCAGCCCCCCCGCAGATACGCAGTATTTT
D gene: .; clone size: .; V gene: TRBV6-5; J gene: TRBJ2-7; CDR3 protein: CASRPTLASEQYF; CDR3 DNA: TGTGCCAGCAGGCCTACTCTAGCATCCGAGCAGTACTTC
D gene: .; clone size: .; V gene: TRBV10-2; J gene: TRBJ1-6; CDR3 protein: CASSDPRVGYNSPLHF; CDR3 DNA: TGCGCCAGCAGTGACCCCAGGGTTGGCTATAATTCACCCCTCCACTTT
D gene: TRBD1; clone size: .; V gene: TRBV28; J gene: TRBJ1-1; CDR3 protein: CASSERQGRTEAFF; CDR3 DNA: TGTGCCAGCAGTGAGAGACAGGGTAGGACTGAAGCTTTCTTT
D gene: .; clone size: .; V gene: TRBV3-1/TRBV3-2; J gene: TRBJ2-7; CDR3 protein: CASSQGHDSYEQYF; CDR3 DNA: TGTGCCAGCAGCCAGGGCCATGACTCCTACGAGCAGTACTTC
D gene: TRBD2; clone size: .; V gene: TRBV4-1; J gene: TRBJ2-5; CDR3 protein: CASSQDREMIAGGRQETQYF; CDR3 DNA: TGCGCCAGCAGCCAAGATCGGGAGATGATAGCGGGGGGACGACAAGAGACCCAGTACTTC
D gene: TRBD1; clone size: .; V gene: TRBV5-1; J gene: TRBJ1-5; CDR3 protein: CASSLDGQGGNQPQHF; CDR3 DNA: TGCGCCAGCAGCCTGGATGGACAGGGGGGCAATCAGCCCCAGCATTTT
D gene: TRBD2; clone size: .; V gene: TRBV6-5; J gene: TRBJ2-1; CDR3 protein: CASKPSGGARNEQFF; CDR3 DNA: TGTGCCAGCAAGCCTAGCGGGGGGGCCCGCAATGAGCAGTTCTTC
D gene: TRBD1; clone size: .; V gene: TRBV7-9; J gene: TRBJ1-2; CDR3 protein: CASSLAGTGSEYGYTF; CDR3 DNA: TGTGCCAGCAGCTTAGCAGGGACAGGGTCGGAATATGGCTACACCTTC
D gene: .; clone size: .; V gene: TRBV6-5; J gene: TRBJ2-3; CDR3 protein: CASSPTGAGADTQYF; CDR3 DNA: TGTGCCAGCAGCCCGACGGGGGCGGGAGCAGATACGCAGTATTTT
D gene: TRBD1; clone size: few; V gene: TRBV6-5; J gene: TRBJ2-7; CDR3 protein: CASSYAGTGVFEQYF; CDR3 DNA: TGTGCCAGCAGTTACGCCGGGACAGGGGTTTTCGAGCAGTACTTC
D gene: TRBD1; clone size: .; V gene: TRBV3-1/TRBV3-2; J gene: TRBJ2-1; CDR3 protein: CASSLGQEQFF; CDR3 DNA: TGTGCCAGCAGCTTGGGACAGGAGCAGTTCTTC
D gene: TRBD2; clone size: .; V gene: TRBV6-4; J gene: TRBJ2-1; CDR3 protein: CASSELAGAFNEQFF; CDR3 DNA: TGTGCCAGCAGTGAGCTAGCGGGTGCCTTCAATGAGCAGTTCTTC
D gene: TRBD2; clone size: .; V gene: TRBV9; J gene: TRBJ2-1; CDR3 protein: CASSESAGLGSYNEQFF; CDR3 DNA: TGTGCCAGCAGCGAGTCCGCGGGACTAGGTTCCTACAATGAGCAGTTCTTC